Described below is a single T cell receptor (beta chain) sequence and its context. Its antigen target is currently unknown. Nothing much larger sits one base from this clone, and base qualities are not available. This sample was included in a study of response to subunit inactivated influenza vaccine (dated by TCRdb to the late 2010s). Concerning the study at large: The study used deep quantitative T cell receptor repertoire profiling to track responses to a trivalent subunit inactivated influenza vaccine. The research as a whole found: According to the authors, only a limited number of new T cells may be recruited by each seasonal influenza vaccination.

Deletion took 5 bases off V and 7 bases off J, with a span of 12 bases between the germline ends. CDR1 and CDR2 are drawn from the germline V gene: MDHEN, SYDVKM. From the cysteine through the phenylalanine, the CDR3 covers 13 amino acids. This entry keeps only the CDR3 DNA: 39 bases, framed from base 1. Libraries were made using RT-PCR. Data came from an Illumina HiSeq 2500. TCRdb trimmed public reads at Q25 via fastp, called clones via MiXCR and kept in-frame beta chains. For every CDR3 protein sequence, its rows merge into one entry that carries the most common genes and DNA. For this sample the table gives approximately 490,000 distinct CDR3 sequences, of which approximately 7.8% were detected only once. The ten top clones hold 13% of the sample.

This sequence uses TRBV28 and TRBJ1-5, with an unclear D gene assignment. The clonotype originates from a man aged 45 to 75 who received an inactivated influenza vaccine. Donor details come from another sample of the same person, matched by shared clones. The source material was PBMCs from blood, sampled around 25 months after vaccination. The CDR3 amino acid sequence is: CASSPLPGQPQHF. The DNA sequence reads TGTGCCAGCAGTCCCCTCCCGGGACAGCCCCAGCATTTT.